A selection of T cell receptor beta chains follows, all from one sample in a study of neurological immune-mediated disorders. TCRdb re-called the 5' RACE reads with MiXCR, one entry per CDR3 protein. The data hold about 59,000 distinct CDR3 sequences, with around 3.6% observed a single time. Sequenced: PBMCs. The receptors here all came from a woman between 25 and 40 years old with multiple sclerosis. Both conserved end residues are trimmed from each CDR3. Some rows mark clone size as missing; the rest say once, few, many or name a class of expanded clone.

many TRBJ2-3 TRBV20-1 SARTGRPSTDTQY
many TRBJ1-5 TRBV3-1 ASSQTGNSNQPQH
many TRBJ2-7 TRBV9 ASSPRDKPEQY
many TRBJ1-5 TRBV29-1 SVAQGGMDQPQH
many TRBJ1-1 TRBV5-1 ASSSPGQGDDTEAF
- TRBJ2-7 TRBV3-1 ASGKGYEQY
many TRBJ2-3 TRBV7-9 ASSQSGVGTDTQY
- TRBJ2-5 TRBV7-9 ASSLTGFQKTQY
many TRBJ2-4 TRBV4-1 ASSQDTETLAKNIQY
many TRBJ1-5 TRBV20-1 SARDPGQDIQPQH
many TRBJ1-4 TRBV5-1 ASSEGQGWKKLF
many TRBJ2-7 TRBV10-3 AIRTSGNTYEQY
many TRBJ1-1 TRBV7-9 ASSLTPNTEAF
many TRBJ2-1 TRBV5-6 ASSSLAGGHNEQF
many TRBJ1-6 TRBV9 ASSEREGVGDSPLH
many TRBJ2-3 TRBV20-1 SARRSGSTDTQY
many TRBJ1-1 TRBV24-1 ATSRGTEAF
many TRBJ2-5 TRBV20-1 SAAPGGETQY
many TRBJ2-3 TRBV15 ATSRAFGGLGTDTQY
many TRBJ2-2 TRBV7-2 ASSPTSGGPGELF
- TRBJ2-7 TRBV6-5 ASRRTGAYEQY
- TRBJ2-7 TRBV5-5 ASSRVNYEQY
many TRBJ1-2 TRBV5-1 ASSPVPGQGFDYT
many TRBJ1-3 TRBV4-1 ASSLQETGGTAIY
many TRBJ2-5 TRBV12-3/TRBV12-4 ASSRQGFETQY
many TRBJ2-7 TRBV7-6 ASSRGTGEGSYEQY
many TRBJ2-3 TRBV5-1 ASSSGGEWDTQY
many TRBJ2-3 TRBV11-3 ASTSTVLADLTDTQY
many TRBJ2-7 TRBV27 ASRRHGYYEQY
many TRBJ1-5 TRBV28 ASSPRRGGVQPQH
many TRBJ1-4 TRBV10-3 AISFGLNEKLF
- TRBJ2-2 TRBV7-2 ASSLRQGHTGELF
many TRBJ2-5 TRBV15 ATSRHKTETQY
many TRBJ2-2 TRBV20-1 SALPPAAGTGELF
many TRBJ1-4 TRBV20-1 SAQEGGTNEKLF
many TRBJ1-2 TRBV5-1 ASRPAPRQGSYGYT
- TRBJ1-4 TRBV28 ASHSLGEGEKLF
many TRBJ1-5 TRBV5-1 ASSLNRDYQPQH
many TRBJ2-2 TRBV4-1 ASSQDIGARGGGELF
many TRBJ2-7 TRBV7-9 ASSLEGDEQY
many TRBJ1-5 TRBV5-1 ASSLLPGQINQPQH
- TRBJ1-1 TRBV6-2/TRBV6-3 ASSYSRQGRRTEAF
many TRBJ2-2 TRBV4-1 ASSQHAQESGELF
many TRBJ2-6 TRBV5-8 ASSLIVSGANVLT
- TRBJ2-5 TRBV5-6 ASMRRTSGARRQETQY
many TRBJ2-1 TRBV20-1 SALSGNEQF